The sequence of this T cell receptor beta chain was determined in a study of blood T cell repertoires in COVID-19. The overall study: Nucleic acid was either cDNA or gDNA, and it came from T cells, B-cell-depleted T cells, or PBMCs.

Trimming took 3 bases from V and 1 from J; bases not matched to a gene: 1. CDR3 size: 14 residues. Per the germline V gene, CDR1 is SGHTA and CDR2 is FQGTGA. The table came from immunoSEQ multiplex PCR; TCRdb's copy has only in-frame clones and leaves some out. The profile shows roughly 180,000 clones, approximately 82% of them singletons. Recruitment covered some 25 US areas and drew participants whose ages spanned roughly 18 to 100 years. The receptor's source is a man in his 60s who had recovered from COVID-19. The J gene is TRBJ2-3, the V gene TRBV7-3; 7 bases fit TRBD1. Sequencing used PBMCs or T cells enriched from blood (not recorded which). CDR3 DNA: TGTGCCAGCAGCTTCGACAGGGGCACAGATACGCAGTATTTT. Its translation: CASSFDRGTDTQYF.